Below are 30 T cell receptor beta chains sequenced from a single sample in a study of beta chain features in type 1 diabetes. cDNA synthesis used the whole RNA isolate, giving expressed TCRB sequences. Profiling relied on immunoSEQ multiplex PCR, and the TCRdb table lists in-frame clones only, not all of them. The sample lists about 150,000 clones, approximately 10% seen once, with more than 0.4% in the top ten. Study conclusions and caveats: Shortening of TCRB CDR3s, moderate but significant, appeared in all four CD4+ subsets of Type 1 diabetes patients.

These receptors have no identified antigens. Sequencing was done on a sample of central memory CD4+ T cells from blood. These receptors all come from a man aged 30 to 39 with type 1 diabetes.

This clone was counted only a few times. This chain connects TRBV7-9 to TRBJ2-2; D gene unclear. V shed 3 bases and J shed 8 bases, with 7 bases lying between them. This CDR3 has 12 amino acids. CDR1 and CDR2 from the germline V gene are SEHNR and FQNEAQ (reference sequence). The CDR3 loop reads CASSFIEGELFF. The CDR3 bases are TGTGCCAGCAGCTTTATAGAAGGGGAGCTGTTTTTT. The variable domain in full, completed from reference TRBV7-9 and TRBJ2-2, reads DTGVSQNPRHKITKRGQNVTFRCDPISEHNRLYWYRQTLGQGPEFLTYFQNEAQLEKSRLLSDRFSAERPKGSFSTLEIQRTEQGDSAMYLCASSFIEGELFFGEGSRLTVL.

This rearrangement joins TRBV29-1 to TRBJ1-1, with 8 nucleotides matching TRBD1. The CDR3 has 14 amino acids. CDR1 and CDR2 from the germline V gene are SQVTM and ANQGSEA. Unmatched junction bases numbered 7, after V lost 3 bases and J lost 4 bases. The CDR3 DNA is TGCAGCGTTGACCGACAGGGGCTTAGCACTGAAGCTTTCTTT. Amino acids: CSVDRQGLSTEAFF.

The V call is TRBV2, the J call TRBJ2-1, with a weak D call TRBD1 (5 bases). Germline loops: CDR1 SNHLY, CDR2 FYNNEI. V was clipped by 1 base and J by 6 bases, with 10 bases between them. The CDR3 is 14 residues long. The CDR3 loop reads CASSEGQTPNEQFF. For the CDR3, the DNA is TGTGCCAGCAGTGAAGGACAGACACCCAATGAGCAGTTCTTC. The full variable domain, rest sourced from reference TRBV2 and TRBJ2-1, is EPEVTQTPSHQVTQMGQEVILRCVPISNHLYFYWYRQILGQKVEFLVSFYNNEISEKSEIFDDQFSVERPDGSNFTLKIRSTKLEDSAMYFCASSEGQTPNEQFFGPGTRLTVL.

This clone was detected a few times. This chain connects TRBV9 to TRBJ1-3, with TRBD1 matching 7 bases. The germline V gene has CDR1 SGDLS and CDR2 YYNGEE. The V segment lost 4 bases and the J segment 0 bases; nucleotides outside the gene matches: 13. The CDR3 is 18 residues long. CDR3 loop: CASSPRGSSPISGNTIYF. The CDR3 nucleotides read TGTGCCAGCAGCCCCAGGGGGTCCTCTCCGATCTCTGGAAACACCATATATTTT.

The chain recombines TRBV6-1 with TRBJ2-5; D is ambiguous. Between the trimmed V and J ends, which lost 4 bases and 1 base, there was a span of 7 bases. CDR3 length: 13 residues. The germline gives CDR1 MNHNS, CDR2 SASEGT. CDR3 in DNA: TGTGCCAGCAGTGTAGACTTCCAAGAGACCCAGTACTTC. This codes for CASSVDFQETQYF.

Only a few counts were recorded for this clone. J is TRBJ1-2 and V is TRBV27, with D unclear. This CDR3 region has 14 residues. The V and J ends lost 2 bases and 6 bases respectively, with 13 bases between them. Germline V lookup: CDR1 MNHEY, CDR2 SMNVEV (reference sequence). DNA of the CDR3: TGTGCCAGCAGTTTAAACAGAAACGTCAATGGCTACACCTTC. It encodes CASSLNRNVNGYTF.

This clone has a handful of counts. J is TRBJ1-2 and V is TRBV5-1; a weak D match, TRBD1 (5 bases). Between the trimmed V and J ends, which lost 0 bases and 3 bases, there was a span of 12 bases. The V gene's germline CDR1 is SGHRS and CDR2 YFSETQ. CDR3 length: 15 amino acids. This CDR3 reads CASSLAVDRYYGYTF. The CDR3 DNA reads TGCGCCAGCAGCTTGGCTGTCGACAGATACTATGGCTACACCTTC.

This chain connects TRBV7-2 to TRBJ2-7; 13 positions match TRBD2. CDR1 and CDR2 from the germline V gene are SGHTA and FQGNSA. This CDR3 has 15 amino acids. The V gene end was trimmed by 5 bases and the J gene end by 1 base; junction bases not matched to a gene: 2. CDR3 region: CASSRTSGGSYEQYF. The CDR3 region has the DNA TGTGCCAGCAGCCGGACTAGCGGGGGTTCCTACGAGCAGTACTTC.

This clone was counted a few times. V is TRBV5-4 and J is TRBJ1-1, with D maybe TRBD1 (6 bases). CDR1 SGHNT and CDR2 YYREEE come from the germline V gene (reference sequence). The V end lost 0 bases, the J end lost 1 base, and 13 bases lay between the germline ends. This CDR3 has 16 residues. The CDR3 reads CASSLARGGENTEAFF. DNA for the CDR3: TGTGCCAGCAGCTTGGCGAGGGGGGGAGAGAACACTGAAGCTTTCTTT.

A few counts support this clone. V is TRBV11-2 and J is TRBJ2-5, with 9 bases aligning to TRBD1. The J segment lost 5 bases and the V segment lost 4 bases, leaving 5 bases of the junction unmatched. Germline loops: CDR1 SGHAT, CDR2 FQNNGV. The CDR3 sequence is 14 residues long. This CDR3 reads CASSSYDRGETQYF. For the CDR3, the DNA is TGTGCCAGCAGCTCGTACGACAGGGGGGAGACCCAGTACTTC.

The chain joins TRBV29-1 to TRBJ1-2; D not resolved. This CDR3 is 15 amino acids long. Trimming removed 2 bases at V and 1 base at J, with 14 bases between. Germline V gives CDR1 SQVTM, CDR2 ANQGSEA. In DNA form, the CDR3 reads TGCAGCGTTGAACCTCCCCGAGGAGTTAACTATGGCTACACCTTC. This sequence encodes CSVEPPRGVNYGYTF.

This clone was detected only a few times. The chain has TRBV5-4 and TRBJ2-1; 8 nucleotides match TRBD1. Germline trimming cut 4 bases from V and 0 bases from J; bases unmatched to any gene: 9. Germline assignment: CDR1 SGHNT and CDR2 YYREEE (reference sequence). This CDR3 is 17 amino acids long. CDR3 sequence reads: CASSLGGQVSSYNEQFF. DNA for the CDR3: TGTGCCAGCAGCCTAGGGGGACAGGTCAGCTCCTACAATGAGCAGTTCTTC.

Details on this clone: This same CDR3 is encoded by further DNA sequences in the sample. The rearrangement uses TRBV11-2 and TRBJ1-1, with a tentative D call TRBD1 (5 bases). Trimming stripped 1 base from V and 3 bases from J, with 6 bases between. Germline V gene sequence: CDR1 SGHAT, CDR2 FQNNGV. The CDR3 contains 13 residues. CDR3 in DNA: TGTGCCAGCAGCTTAGCAGGGTACACTGAAGCTTTCTTT. Amino acids: CASSLAGYTEAFF.

Only a few counts were recorded for this clone. The chain links TRBV19 to TRBJ2-5; TRBD1 matches 9 bases. There are 14 residues in the CDR3. Germline-derived CDR1 and CDR2 are LNHDA and SQIVND (reference sequence). The V and J ends lost 6 bases and 5 bases, in that order; junction bases with no gene match: 7. CDR3 amino acids: CASSYRDRDETQYF. CDR3 nucleotides: TGTGCCAGTAGCTACCGGGACAGGGATGAGACCCAGTACTTC. Full variable domain (outside the CDR3, taken from reference TRBV19 and TRBJ2-5): DGGITQSPKYLFRKEGQNVTLSCEQNLNHDAMYWYRQDPGQGLRLIYYSQIVNDFQKGDIAEGYSVSREKKESFPLTVTSAQKNPTAFYLCASSYRDRDETQYFGPGTRLLVL.

This chain joins TRBV14 and TRBJ2-7; TRBD2 is a possible D gene (5 bases). Germline V gene data show CDR1 as SGHDN and CDR2 as FVKESK. Trimming removed 6 bases at V and 2 bases at J, with 23 bases between. There are 17 residues in the CDR3. CDR3 bases: TGTGCCAGCAGGGCTCTCGGTGGGCTAGCCGATCCCTACGAGCAGTACTTC. It translates to CASRALGGLADPYEQYF. The variable domain in full, completed from reference TRBV14 and TRBJ2-7, reads EAGVTQFPSHSVIEKGQTVTLRCDPISGHDNLYWYRRVMGKEIKFLLHFVKESKQDESGMPNNRFLAERTGGTYSTLKVQPAELEDSGVYFCASRALGGLADPYEQYFGPGTRLTVT.

In this sample, this clone turned up a few times. V gene TRBV21-1 combines with J gene TRBJ1-5. TRBV21-1 is a pseudogene. The CDR3 sequence is 13 residues long. CDR3 sequence: CASSKARLQPQHF. CDR3 DNA: TGTGCCAGCAGCAAAGCGAGGTTGCAGCCCCAGCATTTT.

The CDR3 loop reads CASSSGLAGGWTGELFF. The CDR3 DNA reads TGCGCCAGCAGCTCGGGACTAGCGGGAGGTTGGACCGGGGAGCTGTTTTTT. The chain couples TRBV5-1 to TRBJ2-2; 15 bases are a match to TRBD2. From germline, CDR1 is SGHRS and CDR2 YFSETQ. V was clipped by 3 bases and J by 5 bases; unmatched bases: 5. The CDR3 has 17 residues.

This clone has a handful of counts. The chain employs TRBV10-3 and TRBJ2-1; TRBD1 aligns across 8 bases. CDR3 length equals 14 residues. Trimming removed 6 bases from V and 4 bases from J; junction bases left unmatched: 5. Germline values: CDR1 ENHRY, CDR2 SYGVKD. The CDR3 DNA follows: TGTGCCATCAGCCCGGGACAGGAGTACAATGAGCAGTTCTTC. It translates to CAISPGQEYNEQFF.

This clone was counted many times. This CDR3 is CASSPPPQRWIKNEQYF. CDR3 coding DNA: TGTGCCAGCAGCCCTCCCCCCCAGCGGTGGATTAAAAACGAGCAGTACTTC. The chain uses TRBV28 and TRBJ2-7, with D possibly TRBD2 on 5 matching bases. Per germline, CDR1 MDHEN and CDR2 SYDVKM. With 6 bases removed from V and 5 bases from J, the gap between germline ends came to 26 bases. This CDR3 region has 17 residues.

This rearrangement joins TRBV18 to TRBJ2-1, with 10 bases that match TRBD1. The germline CDR1 and CDR2 sequences are KGHSH and LQKENI. The CDR3 length is 17 residues. With 6 bases clipped from V and 9 bases from J, the junction kept 17 bases outside the gene matches. Here the CDR3 DNA reads TGTGCCAGCTCCCGCTCCCACCAAGGGACAGGGGCATCTGAGCAGTTCTTC. It translates to CASSRSHQGTGASEQFF.

In its sample, this clone was seen a few times. The genes are TRBV19 and TRBJ2-7, with a weak D call TRBD2 (6 bases). This CDR3 is 14 amino acids long. Germline V gene sequence: CDR1 LNHDA, CDR2 SQIVND (reference sequence). The ends were cut back, 6 bases at V and 1 base at J, with 13 bases in the middle. CDR3 DNA sequence: TGTGCCAGTAGGGCCAGCGGGCGATCCTACGAGCAGTACTTC. This translates into CASRASGRSYEQYF.

This clone occurred a few times. The V gene is TRBV11-1, the J gene TRBJ2-1, with 9 positions matching TRBD2. The germline gives CDR1 SGHAT, CDR2 FQDESV (reference sequence). The CDR3 sequence is 15 residues long. The V and J ends lost 2 bases and 6 bases, in that order; junction bases with no gene match: 5. As DNA, the CDR3 is TGTGCCAGCAGCTTATCTGGCGGGAGGGCCAATGAGCAGTTCTTC. Protein sequence: CASSLSGGRANEQFF.

There are a few counts of this clone. The identical CDR3 is also encoded by other nucleotide sequences in the sample. The chain employs TRBV28 and TRBJ2-7; a weak D match, TRBD1 (6 bases). Trimming removed 5 bases at V and 2 bases at J, with 13 bases between. The CDR3 extends over 14 amino acids. Germline V gene lookup returns CDR1 MDHEN and CDR2 SYDVKM. In nucleotides, the CDR3 is TGTGCCAGCAGTCCCCCCAGGGGAGCCTACGAGCAGTACTTC. It specifies CASSPPRGAYEQYF. Using reference TRBV28 and TRBJ2-7 for the parts outside the CDR3, the full variable domain is DVKVTQSSRYLVKRTGEKVFLECVQDMDHENMFWYRQDPGLGLRLIYFSYDVKMKEKGDIPEGYSVSREKKERFSLILESASTNQTSMYLCASSPPRGAYEQYFGPGTRLTVT.

This clone has a handful of counts. The chain has TRBV30 and TRBJ1-2; TRBD1 matches at 9 bases. The V gene's germline CDR1 is GTSNPN and CDR2 SVGIG (reference sequence). The CDR3 has 14 residues. J gave up 8 bases and V 0 bases, and 7 bases lay outside the gene matches. In nucleotides, the CDR3 is TGTGCCTGGAGTGTACAGGGGGCAGAGGAGGGCTACACCTTC. This translates into CAWSVQGAEEGYTF.

The chain employs TRBV25-1 and TRBJ2-3, with D maybe TRBD2 (5 bases). The V and J ends lost 9 bases and 2 bases respectively, with 18 bases between them. The CDR3 covers 15 residues. Per the germline V gene, CDR1 is MGHDK and CDR2 is SYGVNS. The CDR3 here is CASRPERPSTDTQYF. CDR3 nucleotide sequence: TGTGCCAGTCGACCTGAGCGGCCTTCCACAGATACGCAGTATTTT.

The chain employs TRBV7-3 and TRBJ2-1; no reliable D call. The CDR3 length is 13 residues. Trimming stripped 5 bases from V and 5 bases from J, with 10 bases between. Germline CDR1 and CDR2: SGHTA and FQGTGA. The CDR3 loop reads CASSPFRNNEQFF. The CDR3 DNA is TGTGCCAGCAGCCCATTCAGAAACAATGAGCAGTTCTTC. The entire variable domain, with the rest obtained from reference TRBV7-3 and TRBJ2-1, is as follows: GAGVSQTPSNKVTEKGKYVELRCDPISGHTALYWYRQSLGQGPEFLIYFQGTGAADDSGLPNDRFFAVRPEGSVSTLKIQRTERGDSAVYLCASSPFRNNEQFFGPGTRLTVL.

This CDR3 is CASSRDTGQGNQPQHF. The CDR3 DNA reads as TGTGCCAGCTCACGTGATACAGGGCAGGGCAATCAGCCCCAGCATTTT. The chain uses TRBV18 and TRBJ1-5, with D perhaps TRBD1 (6 bases). Trimming removed 4 bases at V and 2 bases at J, with 15 bases between. The CDR3 sequence is 16 residues long. Germline values: CDR1 KGHSH, CDR2 LQKENI.

This clone was seen a handful of times. The CDR3 spells CASSYSRGGDTEAFF. The CDR3 DNA follows: TGTGCCAGCAGTTACTCGAGGGGAGGGGACACTGAAGCTTTCTTT. The rearrangement links TRBV6-5 to TRBJ1-1, with D maybe TRBD1 (5 bases). V gave up 0 bases and J gave up 3 bases, with 11 bases separating them. The CDR3 totals 15 residues. The germline V gene encodes CDR1 MNHEY and CDR2 SVGAGI.

V gene TRBV29-1 combines with J gene TRBJ1-2; 7 nucleotides align to TRBD1. This CDR3 comprises 13 residues. Germline-derived CDR1 and CDR2 are SQVTM and ANQGSEA. V lost 7 bases, J lost 5 bases, and 10 bases stayed unmatched. In DNA, the CDR3 is TGCAGCGCCAATTACAGGGGCGAGTATGGCTACACCTTC. Amino acids: CSANYRGEYGYTF.

The V call is TRBV14, the J call TRBJ2-5, with TRBD1 as a possible D gene (5 bases). Trimming took off 2 bases at V and 10 bases at J, with 14 bases between the two ends. This CDR3 comprises 13 residues. Looked up from germline, CDR1 is SGHDN and CDR2 is FVKESK. CDR3 residues: CASSQILQGDQYF. The CDR3 DNA is TGTGCCAGCAGCCAAATACTTCAAGGGGACCAGTACTTC.